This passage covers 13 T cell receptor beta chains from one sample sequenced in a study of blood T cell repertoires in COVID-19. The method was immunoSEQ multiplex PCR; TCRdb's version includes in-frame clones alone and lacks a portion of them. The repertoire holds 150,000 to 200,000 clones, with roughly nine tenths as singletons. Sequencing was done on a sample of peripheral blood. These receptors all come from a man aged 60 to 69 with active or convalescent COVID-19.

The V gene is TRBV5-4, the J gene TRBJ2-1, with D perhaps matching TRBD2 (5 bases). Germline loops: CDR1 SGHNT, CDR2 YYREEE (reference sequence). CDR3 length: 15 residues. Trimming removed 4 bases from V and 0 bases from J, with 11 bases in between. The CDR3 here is CASSPDSSSYNEQFF. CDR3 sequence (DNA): TGTGCCAGCAGCCCGGACTCTAGCTCCTACAATGAGCAGTTCTTC.

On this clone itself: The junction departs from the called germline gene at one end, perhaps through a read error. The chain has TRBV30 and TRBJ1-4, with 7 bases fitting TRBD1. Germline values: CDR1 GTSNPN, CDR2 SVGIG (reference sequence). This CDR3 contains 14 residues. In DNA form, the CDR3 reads TGTGCCTGGACGAGGGACAGTCTATATGAAATACTGTTTTTT. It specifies CAWTRDSLYEILFF.

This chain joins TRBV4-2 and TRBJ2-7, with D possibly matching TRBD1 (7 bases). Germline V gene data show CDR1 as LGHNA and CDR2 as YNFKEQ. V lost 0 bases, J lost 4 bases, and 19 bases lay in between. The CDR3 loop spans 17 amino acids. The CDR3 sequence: CASSQETGGTAIYEQYF. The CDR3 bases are TGTGCCAGCAGCCAAGAAACCGGCGGGACAGCGATTTACGAGCAGTACTTC.

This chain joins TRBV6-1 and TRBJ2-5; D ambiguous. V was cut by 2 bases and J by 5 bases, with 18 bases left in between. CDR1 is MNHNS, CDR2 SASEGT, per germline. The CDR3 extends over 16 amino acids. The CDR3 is CASSEMRSVTRETQYF. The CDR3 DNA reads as TGTGCCAGCAGTGAAATGCGGTCGGTGACTCGGGAGACCCAGTACTTC.

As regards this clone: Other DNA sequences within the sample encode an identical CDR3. In nucleotides, the CDR3 is TGTGCCAGCAGTTACGGGGACAGAAAAAACACTGAAGCTTTCTTT. Translating it yields CASSYGDRKNTEAFF. The rearrangement joins TRBV6-5 to TRBJ1-1; 7 bases are a match to TRBD1. V was clipped by 2 bases and J by 2 bases; unmatched bases: 5. The germline V gene has CDR1 MNHEY and CDR2 SVGAGI. The CDR3 length is 15 residues.

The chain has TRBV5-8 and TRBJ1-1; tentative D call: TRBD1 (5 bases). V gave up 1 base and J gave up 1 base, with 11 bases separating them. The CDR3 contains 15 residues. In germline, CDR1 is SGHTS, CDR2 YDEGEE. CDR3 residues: CASSLFSGGNTEAFF. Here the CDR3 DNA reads TGTGCCAGCAGCTTGTTTTCCGGGGGGAACACTGAAGCTTTCTTT.

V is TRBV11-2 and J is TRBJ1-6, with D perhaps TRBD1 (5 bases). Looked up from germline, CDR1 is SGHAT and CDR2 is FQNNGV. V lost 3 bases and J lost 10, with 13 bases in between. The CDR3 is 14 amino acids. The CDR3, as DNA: TGTGCCAGCAGCTTGGGACTTACGAACTCACCCCTCCACTTT. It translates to CASSLGLTNSPLHF.

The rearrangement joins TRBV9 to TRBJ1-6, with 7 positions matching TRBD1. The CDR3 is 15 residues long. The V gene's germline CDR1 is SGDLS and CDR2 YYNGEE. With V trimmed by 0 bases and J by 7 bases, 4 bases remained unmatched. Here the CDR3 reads CASSVATGENSPLHF. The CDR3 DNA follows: TGTGCCAGCAGCGTAGCTACAGGGGAGAATTCACCCCTCCACTTT.

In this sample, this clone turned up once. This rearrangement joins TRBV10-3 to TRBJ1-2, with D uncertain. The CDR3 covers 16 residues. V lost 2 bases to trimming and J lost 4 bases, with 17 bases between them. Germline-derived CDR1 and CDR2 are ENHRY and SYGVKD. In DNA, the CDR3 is TGTGCCATCAGTGAGGCGGGCGGGCAGGTCGGCTATGGCTACACCTTC. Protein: CAISEAGGQVGYGYTF.

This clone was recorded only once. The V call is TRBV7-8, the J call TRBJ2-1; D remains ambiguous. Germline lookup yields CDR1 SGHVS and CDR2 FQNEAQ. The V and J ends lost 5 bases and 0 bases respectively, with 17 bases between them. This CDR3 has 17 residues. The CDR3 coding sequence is TGTGCCAGCAGCCATCAATCCAGTAGCCGCTCCTACAATGAGCAGTTCTTC. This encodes CASSHQSSSRSYNEQFF.

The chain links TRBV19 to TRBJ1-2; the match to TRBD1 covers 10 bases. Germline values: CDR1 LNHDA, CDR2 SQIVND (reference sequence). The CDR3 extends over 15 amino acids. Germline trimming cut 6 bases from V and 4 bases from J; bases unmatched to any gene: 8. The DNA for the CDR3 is TGTGCCAGTAGATTCCCGGGACAGGGGCTCTATGGCTACACCTTC. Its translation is CASRFPGQGLYGYTF.

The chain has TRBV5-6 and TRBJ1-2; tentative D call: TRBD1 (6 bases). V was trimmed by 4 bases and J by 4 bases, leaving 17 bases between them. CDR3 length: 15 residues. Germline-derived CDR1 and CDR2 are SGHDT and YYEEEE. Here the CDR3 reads CASSQQQGSTYGYTF. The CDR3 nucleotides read TGTGCCAGCAGCCAACAGCAGGGGTCTACCTATGGCTACACCTTC.

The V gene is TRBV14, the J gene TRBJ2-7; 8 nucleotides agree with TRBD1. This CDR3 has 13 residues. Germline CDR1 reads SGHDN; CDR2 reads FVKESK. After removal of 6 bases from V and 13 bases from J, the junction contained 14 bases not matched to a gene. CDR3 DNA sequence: TGTGCCAGCAGTCGTGAGTCGGACAGGGAGAGTTACTTC. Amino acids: CASSRESDRESYF.